This is a list of T cell receptor beta chains from one sample in a study of beta chain features in type 1 diabetes. TCRdb's copy holds only in-frame clones and misses some; the assay was immunoSEQ multiplex PCR. The repertoire holds 300,000 to 450,000 clones, with approximately 12% as singletons. Sequenced sample: naive CD4+ T cells from blood. The receptors here all came from a man between 18 and 29 years old in good health. CDR3s include the opening cysteine and the closing phenylalanine or tryptophan. A D gene is named only where the DNA matches it firmly. The size field is filled for only some rows; it gives once, few, many or a size class.

j_gene	v_gene	abundance	d_gene	CDR3aa	CDR3nt
TRBJ2-3	TRBV7-3	few	TRBD1	CASSLGLGGSDTQYF	TGTGCCAGCAGCTTAGGATTAGGGGGCAGCGATACGCAGTATTTT
TRBJ2-5	TRBV15	.	.	CATSRGRETQYF	TGTGCCACCAGCAGAGGCCGGGAGACCCAGTACTTC
TRBJ1-1	TRBV30	few	TRBD1	CAWATGASTEAFF	TGTGCCTGGGCAACAGGGGCGAGCACTGAAGCTTTCTTT
TRBJ2-2	TRBV5-4	.	TRBD1	CASSFKTGGRPAELFF	TGTGCCAGCAGCTTTAAGACAGGGGGAAGGCCTGCGGAGCTGTTTTTT
TRBJ2-4	TRBV19	.	TRBD2	CASSMSREGGNIQYF	TGTGCCAGTAGTATGAGCAGGGAGGGTGGAAACATTCAGTACTTC
TRBJ1-5	TRBV29-1	few	.	CSVGTVDQPQHF	TGCAGCGTTGGGACTGTCGATCAGCCCCAGCATTTT
TRBJ2-7	TRBV7-2	few	TRBD1	CASSQVTGTYEQYF	TGTGCCAGCAGTCAAGTGACAGGGACCTACGAGCAGTACTTC
TRBJ2-4	TRBV19	.	.	CASSIRESNRENIQYF	TGTGCCAGTAGTATTCGGGAGTCGAACAGAGAAAACATTCAGTACTTC
TRBJ2-7	TRBV7-2	few	.	CASSLVSGQGGYEQYF	TGTGCCAGCAGCTTAGTATCTGGGCAGGGCGGCTACGAGCAGTACTTC
TRBJ2-1	TRBV7-2	.	.	CASSFAGYRSNEQFF	TGTGCCAGCAGCTTTGCGGGATATAGGTCCAATGAGCAGTTCTTC
TRBJ2-1	TRBV23-1	.	TRBD1	CASSQKAPRFPGQGRTGEQFF	TGCGCCAGCAGTCAGAAAGCCCCTAGGTTCCCGGGACAGGGAAGAACGGGTGAGCAGTTCTTC